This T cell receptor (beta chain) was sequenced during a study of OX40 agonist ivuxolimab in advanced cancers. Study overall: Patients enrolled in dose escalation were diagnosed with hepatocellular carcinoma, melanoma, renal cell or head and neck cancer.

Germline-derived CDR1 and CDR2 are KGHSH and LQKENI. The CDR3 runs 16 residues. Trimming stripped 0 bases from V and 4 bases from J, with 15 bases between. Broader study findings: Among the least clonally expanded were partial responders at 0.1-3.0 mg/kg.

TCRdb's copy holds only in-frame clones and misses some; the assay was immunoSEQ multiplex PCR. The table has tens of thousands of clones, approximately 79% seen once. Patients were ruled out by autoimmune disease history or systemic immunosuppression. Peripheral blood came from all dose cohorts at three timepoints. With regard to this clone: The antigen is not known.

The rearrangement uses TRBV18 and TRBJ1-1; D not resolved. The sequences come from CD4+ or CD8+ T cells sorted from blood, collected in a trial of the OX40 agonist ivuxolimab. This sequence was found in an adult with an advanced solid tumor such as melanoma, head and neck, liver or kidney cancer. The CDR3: CASSPPNQSGSTEAFF. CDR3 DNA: TGTGCCAGCTCACCACCAAATCAGTCAGGTTCCACTGAAGCTTTCTTT.